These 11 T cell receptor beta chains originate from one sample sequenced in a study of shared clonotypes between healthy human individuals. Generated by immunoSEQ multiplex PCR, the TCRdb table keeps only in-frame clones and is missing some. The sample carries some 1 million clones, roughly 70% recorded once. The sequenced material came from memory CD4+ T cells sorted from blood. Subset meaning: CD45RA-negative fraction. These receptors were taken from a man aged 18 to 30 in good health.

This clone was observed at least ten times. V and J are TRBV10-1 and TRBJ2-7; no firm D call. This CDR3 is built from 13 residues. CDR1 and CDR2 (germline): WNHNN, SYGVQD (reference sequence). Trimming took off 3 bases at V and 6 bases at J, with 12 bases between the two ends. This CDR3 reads CASSDRLGSEQYF. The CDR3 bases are TGCGCCAGCAGTGATAGGTTGGGCAGCGAGCAGTACTTC.

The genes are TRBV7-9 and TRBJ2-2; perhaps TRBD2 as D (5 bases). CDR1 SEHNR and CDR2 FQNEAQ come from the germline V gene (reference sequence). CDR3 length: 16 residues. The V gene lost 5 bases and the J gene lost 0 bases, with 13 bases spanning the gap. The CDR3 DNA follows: TGTGCCAGCAGCCTAACGGGGAGTGCGAACACCGGGGAGCTGTTTTTT. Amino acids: CASSLTGSANTGELFF.

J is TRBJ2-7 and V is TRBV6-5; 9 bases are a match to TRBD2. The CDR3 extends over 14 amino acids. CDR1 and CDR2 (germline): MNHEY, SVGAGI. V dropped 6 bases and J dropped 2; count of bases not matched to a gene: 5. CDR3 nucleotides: TGTGCCAGCAGACCTTCTAGCGGGGCCTACGAGCAGTACTTC. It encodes CASRPSSGAYEQYF.

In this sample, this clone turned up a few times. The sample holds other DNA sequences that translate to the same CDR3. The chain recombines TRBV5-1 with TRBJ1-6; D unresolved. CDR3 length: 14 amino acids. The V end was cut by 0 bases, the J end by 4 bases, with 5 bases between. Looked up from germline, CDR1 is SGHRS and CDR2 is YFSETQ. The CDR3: CASSLDGYNSPLHF. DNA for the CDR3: TGCGCCAGCAGCTTGGATGGTTATAATTCACCCCTCCACTTT.

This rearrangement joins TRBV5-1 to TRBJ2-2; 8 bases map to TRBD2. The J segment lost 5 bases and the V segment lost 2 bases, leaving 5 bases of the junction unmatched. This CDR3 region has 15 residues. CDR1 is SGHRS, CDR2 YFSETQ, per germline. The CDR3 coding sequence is TGCGCCAGCAGCTTCGCGGGAGGAGATACCGGGGAGCTGTTTTTT. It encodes CASSFAGGDTGELFF.

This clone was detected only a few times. CDR3 residues: CASSKGTDSNQPQHF. As DNA, the CDR3 is TGCGCCAGCAGCAAGGGGACAGATAGCAATCAGCCCCAGCATTTT. This chain uses TRBV4-1 with TRBJ1-5; TRBD1 agrees at 7 bases. Germline V gene data show CDR1 as MGHRA and CDR2 as YSYEKL. The CDR3 totals 15 residues. Trimming cost V 5 bases and J 0 bases; bases outside gene matches: 4.

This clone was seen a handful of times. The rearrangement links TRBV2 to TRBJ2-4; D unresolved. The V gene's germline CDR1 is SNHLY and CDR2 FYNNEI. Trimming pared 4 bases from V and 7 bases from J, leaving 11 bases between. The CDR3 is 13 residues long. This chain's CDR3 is CASSGQPANIQYF. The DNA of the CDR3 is TGTGCCAGCAGTGGGCAGCCAGCGAACATTCAGTACTTC.

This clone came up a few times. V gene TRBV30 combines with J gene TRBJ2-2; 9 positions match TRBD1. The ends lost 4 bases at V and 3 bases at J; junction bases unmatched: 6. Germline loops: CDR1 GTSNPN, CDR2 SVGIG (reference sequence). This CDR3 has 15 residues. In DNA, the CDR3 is TGTGCCTGGAACACAGGGGGCAGTTACACCGGGGAGCTGTTTTTT. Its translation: CAWNTGGSYTGELFF.

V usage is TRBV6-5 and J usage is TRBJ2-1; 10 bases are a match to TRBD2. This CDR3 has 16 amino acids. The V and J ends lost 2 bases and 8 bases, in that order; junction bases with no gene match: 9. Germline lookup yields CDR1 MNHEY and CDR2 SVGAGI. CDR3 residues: CASSYAGTSVLHEQFF. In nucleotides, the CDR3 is TGTGCCAGCAGTTACGCCGGGACTAGCGTGTTACATGAGCAGTTCTTC.

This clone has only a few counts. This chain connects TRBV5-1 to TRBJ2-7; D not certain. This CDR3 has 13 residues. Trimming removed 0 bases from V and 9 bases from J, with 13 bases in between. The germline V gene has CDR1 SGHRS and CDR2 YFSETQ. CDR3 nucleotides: TGCGCCAGCAGCTTGGGGGGTTCGGACCGGCAGTACTTC. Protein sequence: CASSLGGSDRQYF.

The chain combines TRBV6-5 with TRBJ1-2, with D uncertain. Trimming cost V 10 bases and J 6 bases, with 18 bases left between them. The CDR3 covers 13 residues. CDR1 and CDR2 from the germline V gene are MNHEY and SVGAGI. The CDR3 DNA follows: TGTGCCATCGGTGAGCTCTCAGGACATGGCTACACCTTC. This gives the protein CAIGELSGHGYTF.